This TCR beta chain was documented in a study of blood T cell repertoires in COVID-19. Produced via immunoSEQ multiplex PCR; TCRdb's table is partial and in-frame only. The sample holds fewer than 350,000 clones; 80% to 95% are singletons and the top ten take 6% to 7%. As for this clone: In the same sample, other DNA sequences code for this CDR3.

The Seattle patients, enrolled during active infection, were followed longitudinally. The CDR3 runs 14 residues. The germline V gene has CDR1 SGHRS and CDR2 YFSETQ. Trimming took 4 bases from V and 8 from J; bases not matched to a gene: 6. The chain uses TRBV5-1 and TRBJ1-4; 9 nucleotides align to TRBD1. The sequenced sample was peripheral blood. The sequence was obtained from a woman aged 25 to 39 with COVID-19, enrolled during active disease. The CDR3 loop is CASSLGQGREKLFF. CDR3 nucleotides: TGCGCCAGCAGCCTTGGACAGGGGCGGGAAAAACTGTTTTTT.